This entry lists 26 T cell receptor beta chains sequenced from one sample in a study of cytomegalovirus exposure and HLA in healthy donors. Primers: 60 Vbeta forward and 13 Jbeta reverse. Generated by immunoSEQ multiplex PCR, the TCRdb table keeps only in-frame clones and is missing some. The table lists about 210,000 clones, roughly 83% of them singletons. Sequencing input: PBMCs. These TCRs come from a male donor in good health and CMV-seropositive.

The V gene is TRBV5-4, the J gene TRBJ1-2, with D possibly being TRBD1 (6 bases). V was clipped by 4 bases and J by 2 bases, with 12 bases between them. The germline CDR1 and CDR2 sequences are SGHNT and YYREEE (reference sequence). The CDR3 extends over 14 amino acids. The CDR3 bases are TGTGCCAGCAGCCGTGGACAGAACAACTATGGCTACACCTTC. It yields the protein CASSRGQNNYGYTF.

The J gene is TRBJ1-4, the V gene TRBV28; D uncertain. CDR3 length equals 14 residues. Looked up from germline, CDR1 is MDHEN and CDR2 is SYDVKM. The V end was cut by 4 bases, the J end by 10 bases, with 16 bases between. The CDR3 sequence is CASSSQRGIGKLFF. The CDR3, as DNA: TGTGCCAGCAGTTCCCAGCGCGGGATAGGAAAACTGTTTTTT.

The chain carries TRBV7-2 and TRBJ2-7; D is ambiguous. V lost 4 bases, J lost 6 bases, and 13 bases lay in between. This CDR3 is built from 13 residues. The germline gives CDR1 SGHTA, CDR2 FQGNSA. Here the CDR3 reads CASSSPARREQYF. The CDR3 bases are TGTGCCAGCAGCTCTCCGGCCAGGCGCGAGCAGTACTTC. The full variable domain, rest sourced from reference TRBV7-2 and TRBJ2-7, is GAGVSQSPSNKVTEKGKDVELRCDPISGHTALYWYRQSLGQGLEFLIYFQGNSAPDKSGLPSDRFSAERTGGSVSTLTIQRTQQEDSAVYLCASSSPARREQYFGPGTRLTVT.

The chain uses TRBV5-1 and TRBJ2-1; D might be TRBD2 (5 bases). The CDR3 length is 15 residues. The V and J ends lost 0 bases and 0 bases respectively, with 7 bases between them. Germline V lookup: CDR1 SGHRS, CDR2 YFSETQ. CDR3 region: CASSLVLGSYNEQFF. CDR3 sequence (DNA): TGCGCCAGCAGCTTGGTACTAGGCTCCTACAATGAGCAGTTCTTC.

The chain employs TRBV7-6 and TRBJ2-7; no firm D call. The CDR3 length is 14 residues. V lost 0 bases and J lost 4, with 10 bases in between. Germline assignment: CDR1 SGHVS and CDR2 FNYEAQ. The CDR3 bases are TGTGCCAGCAGCTTAGCTCTAGACGGGTACGAGCAGTACTTC. Translated: CASSLALDGYEQYF.

CDR3 sequence (DNA): TGTGCCAGTGGACATCGAGACACAGATACGCAGTATTTT. Amino acid sequence: CASGHRDTDTQYF. The rearrangement uses TRBV27 and TRBJ2-3; the D gene is possibly TRBD1 (5 bases). CDR1 and CDR2 (germline): MNHEY, SMNVEV (reference sequence). Trimming shortened V by 9 bases and J by 2 bases, and 12 bases separated the two germline ends. This CDR3 has 13 residues.

This sequence joins TRBV30 and TRBJ2-1; D is unclear. V gave up 6 bases and J gave up 4 bases, with 7 bases separating them. Germline V gene data show CDR1 as GTSNPN and CDR2 as SVGIG (reference sequence). CDR3 length equals 11 residues. For the CDR3, the DNA is TGTGCCTGCGTTAGATACAATGAGCAGTTCTTC. Residues: CACVRYNEQFF.

This rearrangement joins TRBV27 to TRBJ2-1; D perhaps matches TRBD2 (6 bases). This CDR3 spans 13 amino acids. Trimming cost V 2 bases and J 9 bases, with 11 bases left between them. CDR1 is MNHEY and CDR2 is SMNVEV in the germline V gene (reference sequence). DNA of the CDR3: TGTGCCAGCAGTTTAGTCGGGGGTGCTGAGCAGTTCTTC. The encoded protein is CASSLVGGAEQFF.

V and J are TRBV6-5 and TRBJ2-7, with a weak D call TRBD2 (6 bases). The V and J ends lost 2 bases and 4 bases respectively, with 15 bases between them. CDR1 and CDR2 from the germline V gene are MNHEY and SVGAGI. The CDR3 consists of 15 residues. The CDR3 DNA reads TGTGCCAGCAGTTACGGCGGGGCCCACTCGTACGAGCAGTACTTC. Protein sequence: CASSYGGAHSYEQYF.

This clone was observed a few times. The chain combines TRBV27 with TRBJ1-4, with D uncertain. Germline V gene data show CDR1 as MNHEY and CDR2 as SMNVEV (reference sequence). Trimming cost V 1 base and J 0 bases, with 9 bases left between them. The CDR3 is 16 residues long. CDR3 bases: TGTGCCAGCAGTTTATTGGGCCCTACAACTAATGAAAAACTGTTTTTT. This encodes CASSLLGPTTNEKLFF.

This clone was seen only a few times. The sample contains more than one DNA sequence encoding this CDR3. The J gene is TRBJ2-3, the V gene TRBV6-5, with TRBD2 matching over 10 bases. The V gene's germline CDR1 is MNHEY and CDR2 SVGAGI. CDR3 length equals 15 residues. J was trimmed by 1 base and V by 6 bases; bases with no gene match: 4. The CDR3 sequence: CASRSGLAGTDTQYF. CDR3 DNA: TGTGCCAGCAGATCCGGACTAGCGGGCACAGATACGCAGTATTTT.

This chain uses TRBV6-5 with TRBJ1-4, with 7 bases aligning to TRBD1. There are 14 residues in the CDR3. Germline CDR1 and CDR2: MNHEY and SVGAGI. V was clipped by 7 bases and J by 4 bases; unmatched bases: 6. The CDR3 spells CASTPTGHNEKLFF. In DNA, the CDR3 is TGTGCCAGCACGCCGACAGGGCATAATGAAAAACTGTTTTTT.

The rearrangement uses TRBV6-5 and TRBJ2-7; tentatively, D is TRBD1 (8 bases). The germline V gene has CDR1 MNHEY and CDR2 SVGAGI. Trimming removed 6 bases from V and 2 bases from J, with 14 bases in between. The CDR3 contains 14 residues. CDR3 amino acids: CASRKQGGTYEQYF. The CDR3 DNA reads as TGTGCCAGCAGGAAACAGGGGGGGACCTACGAGCAGTACTTC.

This clone was seen only a few times. The V and J genes are TRBV5-1 and TRBJ2-7; 9 positions agree with TRBD1. CDR3 length: 13 amino acids. Germline V gene lookup returns CDR1 SGHRS and CDR2 YFSETQ. V was clipped by 7 bases and J by 3 bases; unmatched bases: 5. CDR3: CASGRDRDYEQYF. Written as DNA, the CDR3 is TGCGCCAGCGGCCGGGACAGGGACTACGAGCAGTACTTC.

The chain carries TRBV28 and TRBJ1-2; TRBD1 might be the D (5 bases). Germline lookup yields CDR1 MDHEN and CDR2 SYDVKM. V gave up 6 bases and J gave up 0 bases, with 14 bases separating them. CDR3 length: 15 amino acids. CDR3 residues: CASRDSRAANYGYTF. The DNA of the CDR3 is TGTGCCAGCAGAGACAGCCGAGCAGCTAACTATGGCTACACCTTC.

A single count supports this clone. The rearrangement links TRBV18 to TRBJ1-1; D may be TRBD1 (5 bases). The length of the CDR3 is 13 residues. Germline loops: CDR1 KGHSH, CDR2 LQKENI. The V and J ends lost 8 bases and 3 bases respectively, with 13 bases between them. The CDR3 DNA sequence: TGTGCCAGCAGCGGGGGGAGATACACTGAAGCTTTCTTT. Encoded protein: CASSGGRYTEAFF.

J is TRBJ2-5 and V is TRBV5-1; the match to TRBD2 covers 8 bases. This CDR3 is built from 14 residues. With V trimmed by 3 bases and J by 2 bases, 3 bases remained unmatched. Germline V gives CDR1 SGHRS, CDR2 YFSETQ. CDR3 protein: CASSWGTRQETQYF. The CDR3 nucleotides read TGCGCCAGCAGCTGGGGGACTAGACAAGAGACCCAGTACTTC.

V is TRBV7-2 and J is TRBJ2-3; the D gene is possibly TRBD2 (6 bases). Germline V CDR1 and CDR2: SGHTA, FQGNSA. V was pared by 5 bases and J by 2 bases, with 14 bases between. The CDR3 covers 15 residues. The CDR3 here is CASSQPGAITDTQYF. The CDR3 DNA follows: TGTGCCAGCAGCCAGCCGGGAGCTATCACAGATACGCAGTATTTT.

The V call is TRBV11-1, the J call TRBJ2-2, with a tentative D call TRBD1 (6 bases). Germline CDR1 reads SGHAT; CDR2 reads FQDESV (reference sequence). V lost 4 bases, J lost 2 bases, and 14 bases lay in between. The CDR3 is 16 residues long. The CDR3 sequence: CASSYRDITNTGELFF. CDR3 coding DNA: TGTGCCAGCAGCTACAGGGACATTACAAACACCGGGGAGCTGTTTTTT.

The rearrangement links TRBV27 to TRBJ1-5; 8 positions agree with TRBD1. This CDR3 comprises 13 residues. Germline V gene lookup returns CDR1 MNHEY and CDR2 SMNVEV (reference sequence). V trimming: 5 bases; J trimming: 6 bases; junction bases outside the gene matches: 3. The CDR3 DNA is TGTGCCAGCAGTGCAGGGGGCTTTCAGCCCCAGCATTTT. Translation gives CASSAGGFQPQHF.

The chain combines TRBV4-1 with TRBJ2-1; TRBD2 matches at 13 bases. The CDR3 is 16 residues long. Germline V lookup: CDR1 MGHRA, CDR2 YSYEKL. V gave up 0 bases and J gave up 9 bases; unmatched junction bases: 5. The CDR3 coding sequence is TGCGCCAGCAGCCAAGAGACTAGCGGGAGGTTCGGTGAGCAGTTCTTC. It yields the protein CASSQETSGRFGEQFF.

The chain recombines TRBV7-9 with TRBJ2-3; TRBD2 aligns across 10 bases. This CDR3 spans 16 amino acids. Looked up from germline, CDR1 is SEHNR and CDR2 is FQNEAQ (reference sequence). Germline trimming cut 1 base from V and 6 bases from J; bases unmatched to any gene: 7. The CDR3 DNA reads as TGTGCCAGCAGCTTAGAGGCTAGCGGGAGACGGGATACGCAGTATTTT. This sequence encodes CASSLEASGRRDTQYF.

This clone was counted between two and nine times. J is TRBJ2-3 and V is TRBV15; tentatively, D is TRBD1 (6 bases). In germline, CDR1 is LNHNV, CDR2 YYDKDF (reference sequence). The CDR3 loop spans 15 amino acids. V lost 5 bases and J 1 base, leaving 13 bases between the germline ends. In nucleotides, the CDR3 is TGTGCCACCAGCGCACAGGGTTTAGGCACAGATACGCAGTATTTT. Translated, it gives CATSAQGLGTDTQYF. The full variable domain, rest sourced from reference TRBV15 and TRBJ2-3, is DAMVIQNPRYQVTQFGKPVTLSCSQTLNHNVMYWYQQKSSQAPKLLFHYYDKDFNNEADTPDNFQSRRPNTSFCFLDIRSPGLGDTAMYLCATSAQGLGTDTQYFGPGTRLTVL.

The chain couples TRBV7-2 to TRBJ1-1, with unresolved D. Trimming pared 1 base from V and 2 bases from J, leaving 8 bases between. Germline CDR1 is SGHTA and CDR2 is FQGNSA. This CDR3 spans 14 amino acids. The CDR3 is CASSLDSDNTEAFF. The DNA of the CDR3 is TGTGCCAGCAGCTTAGACTCTGATAACACTGAAGCTTTCTTT. The entire variable domain, with the rest obtained from reference TRBV7-2 and TRBJ1-1, is as follows: GAGVSQSPSNKVTEKGKDVELRCDPISGHTALYWYRQSLGQGLEFLIYFQGNSAPDKSGLPSDRFSAERTGGSVSTLTIQRTQQEDSAVYLCASSLDSDNTEAFFGQGTRLTVV.

The chain couples TRBV7-2 to TRBJ2-6, with D hard to call. The V end was cut by 5 bases, the J end by 0 bases, with 11 bases between. This CDR3 is built from 16 residues. CDR1 and CDR2 (germline): SGHTA, FQGNSA. The DNA for the CDR3 is TGTGCCAGCAGCCCCTCACAGATCTCTGGGGCCAACGTCCTGACTTTC. This sequence encodes CASSPSQISGANVLTF.

The V gene is TRBV27, the J gene TRBJ1-3; D unresolved. Trimming pared 3 bases from V and 0 bases from J, leaving 21 bases between. The CDR3 totals 19 residues. Per the germline V gene, CDR1 is MNHEY and CDR2 is SMNVEV (reference sequence). CDR3 in amino acids: CASSFRGGSGGSSGNTIYF. The CDR3 DNA sequence: TGTGCCAGCAGTTTTCGCGGAGGATCGGGCGGGAGCTCTGGAAACACCATATATTTT.